This T cell receptor (beta chain) appears in the sequencing data of a study of blood T cells in healthy people across ages. In this sample, this clonotype turned up a few times. Trimming took off 4 bases at V and 5 bases at J, with 6 bases between the two ends. CDR1 DFQATT and CDR2 SNEGSKA come from the germline V gene (reference sequence). The CDR3 runs to 11 residues. The use of a sample-barcoded 5' primer and a J-beta primer mix characterized a second PCR of about 6 to 11 cycles. TCRdb re-called the 5' RACE reads with MiXCR, one entry per CDR3 protein. Of around 1.7 million distinct CDR3 sequences listed, 25% to 30% are singletons.

Sequenced input: blood. The sequence was collected from a woman aged 25-40 years in good health. The rearrangement joins TRBV20-1 to TRBJ2-1; no definite D call. This CDR3 reads CSATENNEQFF. The CDR3 DNA follows: TGCAGTGCTACAGAAAACAATGAGCAGTTCTTC.